This T cell receptor beta chain emerged from a study of T cell repertoires in aging, cancer and after chemotherapy. About the research overall: Donors were grouped into six age bands spanning 30 or younger through 70 or older. Patients with chronic lymphocytic leukemia were sampled before and after fludarabine- or bendamustine-based chemotherapy.

Multiplex touch-down PCR with TRB-A/B primers amplified rearranged V-D-J TRB sequences. TCRdb processed the multiplex PCR reads anew with MiXCR; each CDR3 protein has one entry. The sample consists of about 5,000 distinct CDR3 sequences, around a quarter of them appearing once. CDR3 length: 13 residues. The germline V gene encodes CDR1 DFQATT and CDR2 SNEGSKA (reference sequence). The V end was cut by 0 bases, the J end by 2 bases, with 2 bases between. Amplification of TCR beta used genomic DNA extracted from peripheral blood. The chain has TRBV20-1 and TRBJ1-6; no clear D. Sequencing used blood. The clonotype comes from a human donor with a blood cancer. CDR3 residues: CSARDTYNSPLHF. DNA of the CDR3: TGCAGTGCTAGAGATACCTATAATTCACCCCTCCACTTT.